This section outlines one TCR beta chain sequence together with its context. TCRdb's table, derived via immunoSEQ multiplex PCR, lists solely in-frame clones and lacks some. The repertoire holds 100,000 to 150,000 clones, 85% to 95% seen once, with 1.5% to 2% in the top ten. These data originate in a study of control samples from healthy donors and cancer patients. V was pared by 5 bases and J by 4 bases, with 9 bases between. This CDR3 spans 13 amino acids. Germline V CDR1 and CDR2: MNHEY, SVGAGI. What was sequenced was PBMCs. The chain uses TRBV6-5 and TRBJ1-5; D ambiguous. This TCR came from a man aged 50-60 years with head and neck cancer. The CDR3 loop reads CASSPRENQPQHF. CDR3 DNA: TGTGCCAGCAGTCCCCGGGAGAATCAGCCCCAGCATTTT.